One sample yielded the 2 T cell receptor beta chains listed below, sequenced in a study of blood T cell repertoires in COVID-19. The data were produced by immunoSEQ multiplex PCR, yet TCRdb's version contains in-frame clones alone and is incomplete. The table has about 89,000 clones, around 93% seen once. The sequenced sample was peripheral blood. Source of these receptors: a human donor with active COVID-19. The donor label of this sample is uncertain.

This clone has only one observation. V usage is TRBV27 and J usage is TRBJ2-5, with 7 bases aligning to TRBD1. This CDR3 spans 16 amino acids. With 3 bases clipped from V and 5 bases from J, the junction kept 12 bases outside the gene matches. The germline V gene has CDR1 MNHEY and CDR2 SMNVEV (reference sequence). The CDR3 region is CASSFLGGAELETQYF. CDR3 in DNA: TGTGCCAGCAGTTTCTTAGGGGGCGCCGAGTTGGAGACCCAGTACTTC.

The rearrangement joins TRBV5-1 to TRBJ2-1; TRBD2 agrees at 9 bases. The trim removed 0 bases at V and 2 bases at J, leaving 3 bases unmatched. This CDR3 contains 16 residues. The germline gives CDR1 SGHRS, CDR2 YFSETQ. The CDR3 nucleotides read TGCGCCAGCAGCTTGGTAGCGGGGGCCCCCTACAATGAGCAGTTCTTC. Translated, it gives CASSLVAGAPYNEQFF.